This T cell receptor beta chain was identified during a study of CD8 T cells in Susac syndrome. Overall study results and limits: It was acknowledged in the study that its TCR sequencing and HLA analysis involved a relatively small number of individuals.

An input of about 0.5 to 1 ug of RNA was subjected to reverse transcription using random hexamers. A multiplex approach, immunoSEQ multiplex PCR, amplified TCR beta CDR3 across 54 Vbeta and 13 Jbeta. TCRdb re-called the immunoSEQ multiplex PCR reads through MiXCR, storing one row per CDR3 protein. The table lists about 130,000 distinct CDR3 sequences, over 90% of them singletons, with roughly 0.12% in the top ten. Sequencing targeted TCR beta in T cells from blood (CD8+ and CD4+). TEMRA cells were enriched by FACS, and CD4+ and CD8+ T cells were negatively isolated. As to this clonotype: Its antigen is unidentified.

Trimming at V came to 5 bases and at J to 3 bases, leaving 5 bases not matched to a gene. Germline loops: CDR1 MDHEN, CDR2 SYDVKM. CDR3 size: 15 residues. This TCR came from a human donor in good health. The sequencing input was CD4+ T cells from PBMCs. The chain combines TRBV28 with TRBJ2-3; TRBD1 aligns across 10 bases. CDR3 protein: CASSGQGGLTDTQYF. Here the CDR3 DNA reads TGTGCCAGCAGTGGACAGGGGGGTTTGACAGATACGCAGTATTTT.